A single sample is the source of the 25 T cell receptor beta chains below, sequenced in a study of T cells in Graves' hyperthyroidism and ophthalmopathy. The CDR3 regions of TCR beta were amplified from RNA transcripts. HTBI primers were employed in a first-round RT-PCR of the TCR CDR3. Via MiXCR, TCRdb re-called the multiplex PCR reads, giving one row per CDR3 protein. The sample lists more than 500,000 distinct CDR3 sequences, about 16% occurring once. The sample consisted of blood. The receptors shown here come from a woman in her twenties or thirties with Graves' ophthalmopathy.

The CDR3 DNA follows: TGCAGCGTTGAATTCCAGGGGAGGAATGGCTACACCTTC. As protein: CSVEFQGRNGYTF. This chain joins TRBV29-1 and TRBJ1-2; D may be TRBD1 (6 bases). Germline-derived CDR1 and CDR2 are SQVTM and ANQGSEA. This CDR3 contains 13 residues. V lost 2 bases to trimming and J lost 6 bases, with 13 bases between them.

This clonotype occurred many times. The V and J genes are TRBV20-1 and TRBJ2-1; TRBD2 matches 7 bases. Germline CDR1 is DFQATT and CDR2 is SNEGSKA (reference sequence). After removal of 0 bases from V and 9 bases from J, the junction contained 11 bases not matched to a gene. The CDR3 has 15 amino acids. The CDR3 spells CSARDHEGGWGEQFF. CDR3 nucleotide sequence: TGCAGTGCTAGAGATCACGAGGGAGGGTGGGGTGAGCAGTTCTTC.

This clonotype was seen repeatedly, ten times or more. The CDR3 loop reads CSASDLAGAYNEQFF. The CDR3 region has the DNA TGCAGTGCTTCTGACCTAGCGGGGGCCTACAATGAGCAGTTCTTC. The genes are TRBV20-1 and TRBJ2-1; TRBD2 matches 10 bases. Germline V gene data show CDR1 as DFQATT and CDR2 as SNEGSKA (reference sequence). This CDR3 is 15 amino acids long. The junction had 6 bases not matched to a gene; V was cut back by 5 bases and J by 2 bases.

This clonotype has at least ten counts. This chain connects TRBV7-3 to TRBJ2-1; TRBD2 matches 7 bases. The CDR3 runs 15 residues. Germline loops: CDR1 SGHTA, CDR2 FQGTGA. V trimming: 3 bases; J trimming: 7 bases; junction bases outside the gene matches: 9. CDR3 coding DNA: TGTGCCAGCAGCTTGGGCGGGAGCGGAGGTAATGAGCAGTTCTTC. It yields the protein CASSLGGSGGNEQFF.

This clonotype has ten or more counts. This sequence joins TRBV12-3 or TRBV12-4 and TRBJ1-1; TRBD1 matches 10 bases. The CDR3 sequence is 14 residues long. The trim removed 7 bases at V and 3 bases at J, leaving 5 bases unmatched. The CDR3 region is CASKRGTGDTEAFF. CDR3 nucleotide sequence: TGTGCCAGCAAGAGGGGGACAGGGGACACTGAAGCTTTCTTT.

This clonotype was detected ten times or more. This chain joins TRBV11-2 and TRBJ2-2, with D perhaps TRBD1 (6 bases). There are 14 residues in the CDR3. Germline CDR1 is SGHAT and CDR2 is FQNNGV. With 6 bases removed from V and 8 bases from J, the gap between germline ends came to 16 bases. The CDR3 sequence: CASSLNRAGGELFF. DNA of the CDR3: TGTGCCAGCAGTCTCAACAGGGCCGGGGGGGAGCTGTTTTTT.

This clonotype was seen ten or more times. This sequence joins TRBV10-3 and TRBJ1-1; D gene uncertain. Germline V gene lookup returns CDR1 ENHRY and CDR2 SYGVKD. The CDR3 is 13 amino acids. Trimming took off 4 bases at V and 6 bases at J, with 12 bases between the two ends. In DNA, the CDR3 is TGTGCCATCAGTGGGGAAGCGAGTTCTGAAGCTTTCTTT. Protein sequence: CAISGEASSEAFF.

CDR3 amino acids: CASSTYPAYEQYF. DNA of the CDR3: TGCGCCAGCAGCACTTATCCGGCCTACGAGCAGTACTTC. The chain uses TRBV5-1 and TRBJ2-7; D ambiguous. Germline V gene data show CDR1 as SGHRS and CDR2 as YFSETQ. V was clipped by 4 bases and J by 2 bases, with 10 bases between them. The CDR3 loop spans 13 amino acids. Based on the CDR3 plus reference TRBV5-1 and TRBJ2-7, the full variable domain is KAGVTQTPRYLIKTRGQQVTLSCSPISGHRSVSWYQQTPGQGLQFLFEYFSETQRNKGNFPGRFSGRQFSNSRSEMNVSTLELGDSALYLCASSTYPAYEQYFGPGTRLTVT.

This chain uses TRBV29-1 with TRBJ1-1, with D perhaps TRBD1 (5 bases). Germline assignment: CDR1 SQVTM and CDR2 ANQGSEA. V lost 8 bases to trimming and J lost 0 bases, with 19 bases between them. CDR3 size: 15 residues. CDR3: CSTGANLGVNTEAFF. The CDR3 coding sequence is TGCAGCACCGGGGCCAACTTGGGGGTGAACACTGAAGCTTTCTTT.

This clonotype was counted many times. This rearrangement joins TRBV6-2 or TRBV6-3 to TRBJ2-5; 7 nucleotides align to TRBD2. Trimming at V came to 5 bases and at J to 5 bases, leaving 17 bases not matched to a gene. Germline V gene lookup returns CDR1 MNHEY and CDR2 SVGEGT. CDR3 length equals 17 residues. The CDR3, as DNA: TGTGCCAGCAGTATTCACCGCTGGACTAGAGGCGTTGAGACCCAGTACTTC. Residues: CASSIHRWTRGVETQYF.

The CDR3: CASSQDPSGELFF. CDR3 nucleotides: TGCGCCAGCAGCCAAGATCCTAGCGGGGAGCTGTTTTTT. The chain links TRBV4-3 to TRBJ2-2; D is unclear. V was pared by 0 bases and J by 7 bases, with 6 bases between. The CDR3 has 13 amino acids. Germline V gene lookup returns CDR1 LGHNA and CDR2 YSLEER.

The table lists this clonotype with many counts. The chain is built from TRBV11-2 and TRBJ2-1; D remains ambiguous. V was clipped by 3 bases and J by 5 bases, with 8 bases between them. CDR1 is SGHAT and CDR2 is FQNNGV in the germline V gene. The CDR3 runs 13 residues. For the CDR3, the DNA is TGTGCCAGCAGCTTTTTCCAGGACAATGAGCAGTTCTTC. This codes for CASSFFQDNEQFF.

This clonotype occurred many times. V and J are TRBV28 and TRBJ2-5; TRBD2 aligns across 11 bases. The ends lost 6 bases at V and 8 bases at J; junction bases unmatched: 14. This CDR3 has 16 residues. Germline CDR1 is MDHEN and CDR2 is SYDVKM. The chain's CDR3 is CASRKKLAGAGGTQYF. Written as DNA, the CDR3 is TGTGCCAGCAGGAAAAAACTAGCGGGAGCGGGAGGCACCCAGTACTTC.

This clonotype was found many times. This chain uses TRBV2 with TRBJ2-7; 11 bases are a match to TRBD1. In germline, CDR1 is SNHLY, CDR2 FYNNEI. This CDR3 comprises 14 residues. The V gene end was trimmed by 5 bases and the J gene end by 5 bases; junction bases not matched to a gene: 5. Written as DNA, the CDR3 is TGTGCCAGCAGTTCCGGGACAGGGGGAGACGAGCAGTACTTC. Its translation is CASSSGTGGDEQYF.

On this clonotype itself: A much larger clonotype is one base distant, so this may be a read error. CDR3 nucleotides: TGTGCCACCAGCAGACCGGCTAGCGGGAGTTCCTACGAGCAGTACTTC. Translating gives CATSRPASGSSYEQYF. This rearrangement joins TRBV15 to TRBJ2-7, with 10 nucleotides matching TRBD2. Germline lookup yields CDR1 LNHNV and CDR2 YYDKDF (reference sequence). This CDR3 contains 16 residues. V shed 2 bases, J shed 1 base, and the junction held 5 bases outside the gene matches.

The chain carries TRBV19 and TRBJ2-1; D may be TRBD2 (5 bases). Trimming pared 6 bases from V and 9 bases from J, leaving 21 bases between. This CDR3 has 15 residues. Germline CDR1 and CDR2: LNHDA and SQIVND (reference sequence). The CDR3 is CASRWGVGTFTEQFF. As DNA, the CDR3 is TGTGCCAGTAGGTGGGGAGTGGGCACTTTTACTGAGCAGTTCTTC.

This clonotype turned up a few times. The rearrangement links TRBV28 to TRBJ2-5; weak D call: TRBD1 (5 bases). Between the trimmed V and J ends, which lost 1 base and 13 bases, there was a span of 13 bases. The germline V gene encodes CDR1 MDHEN and CDR2 SYDVKM. CDR3 size: 12 residues. The CDR3 DNA reads as TGTGCCAGCAGTTTATTGTCCCAGGGAACGTACTTC. Its protein is CASSLLSQGTYF.

The sample holds many counts of this clonotype. The chain employs TRBV20-1 and TRBJ2-3; no clear D gene. Germline assignment: CDR1 DFQATT and CDR2 SNEGSKA (reference sequence). CDR3 length: 11 amino acids. Trimming stripped 3 bases from V and 11 bases from J, with 12 bases between. The CDR3 spells CSASTKTKQYF. The CDR3 region has the DNA TGCAGTGCTAGTACCAAAACAAAGCAGTATTTT.

About this clonotype: An end of the junction differs from the germline gene, which may be a read error. The V and J genes are TRBV5-1 and TRBJ2-7; 7 positions agree with TRBD2. Germline CDR1 SGHRS, CDR2 YFSETQ. The CDR3 consists of 14 residues. CDR3 in DNA: TGTGCCAGCAAGCGCGGGGGTGAGGGCTACGAGCAGTACTTC. This gives the protein CASKRGGEGYEQYF. Full variable domain (rest looked up from reference TRBV5-1 and TRBJ2-7): KAGVTQTPRYLIKTRGQQVTLSCSPISGHRSVSWYQQTPGQGLQFLFEYFSETQRNKGNFPGRFSGRQFSNSRSEMNVSTLELGDSALYLCASKRGGEGYEQYFGPGTRLTVT.

This clonotype was observed a handful of times. The CDR3 here is CSAPTGVGYTF. The DNA of the CDR3 is TGCAGTGCTCCCACGGGGGTCGGCTACACCTTC. The rearrangement joins TRBV20-1 to TRBJ1-2, with D possibly matching TRBD1 (5 bases). The CDR3 sequence is 11 residues long. With 5 bases removed from V and 8 bases from J, the gap between germline ends came to 12 bases. Germline V gene sequence: CDR1 DFQATT, CDR2 SNEGSKA (reference sequence).

This clonotype has just a few counts. V is TRBV14 and J is TRBJ2-1; 12 nucleotides align to TRBD2. CDR1 and CDR2 (germline): SGHDN, FVKESK. Trimming removed 4 bases from V and 9 bases from J; junction bases left unmatched: 4. The CDR3 contains 14 residues. The CDR3 region has the DNA TGTGCCAGCAGCCGACTAGCGGGAGTCTTTGAGCAGTTCTTC. Translation gives CASSRLAGVFEQFF. The full variable domain, with the rest looked up from reference TRBV14 and TRBJ2-1, is EAGVTQFPSHSVIEKGQTVTLRCDPISGHDNLYWYRRVMGKEIKFLLHFVKESKQDESGMPNNRFLAERTGGTYSTLKVQPAELEDSGVYFCASSRLAGVFEQFFGPGTRLTVL.

This clonotype has more than one count but fewer than ten. The chain uses TRBV4-2 and TRBJ1-1; D is unresolved. Trimming took 0 bases from V and 7 from J, leaving 15 bases between them. Germline V lookup: CDR1 LGHNA, CDR2 YNFKEQ. The CDR3 consists of 15 residues. CDR3 sequence: CASSQEGGVRDEAFF. The CDR3 nucleotides are TGTGCCAGCAGCCAAGAGGGAGGCGTGAGGGATGAAGCTTTCTTT.

The J gene is TRBJ1-4, the V gene TRBV4-1; D possibly corresponds to TRBD1 (6 bases). CDR3 size: 16 residues. Germline V gene lookup returns CDR1 MGHRA and CDR2 YSYEKL. V lost 0 bases and J 5 bases, leaving 13 bases between the germline ends. The CDR3 nucleotides are TGCGCCAGCAGCCAAGATCAGGCAGGGGAGAATGAAAAACTGTTTTTT. This sequence encodes CASSQDQAGENEKLFF.

This clonotype was detected a few times. This rearrangement joins TRBV20-1 to TRBJ2-3; 7 bases align to TRBD2. The V and J ends lost 3 bases and 1 base, in that order; junction bases with no gene match: 7. The CDR3 totals 15 residues. Germline loops: CDR1 DFQATT, CDR2 SNEGSKA (reference sequence). This CDR3 is CSASGLAARTDTQYF. For the CDR3, the DNA is TGCAGTGCTAGTGGGCTAGCGGCGCGCACAGATACGCAGTATTTT.

This clonotype has a handful of counts. The chain links TRBV19 to TRBJ1-2, with TRBD1 identical over 8 bases. The CDR3 loop spans 12 amino acids. The germline V gene encodes CDR1 LNHDA and CDR2 SQIVND (reference sequence). The CDR3 protein is CAASGQGPGYTF. The CDR3 coding sequence is TGTGCAGCATCTGGACAGGGTCCTGGCTACACCTTC.